This TCR beta chain was identified in a study of blood T cell repertoires in COVID-19. This clone was found once. The method was immunoSEQ multiplex PCR; TCRdb's version includes in-frame clones alone and lacks a portion of them. The sample consists of 400,000 to 550,000 clones, 75% to 90% of them appearing once. This CDR3 region has 14 residues. The germline V gene encodes CDR1 SNHLY and CDR2 FYNNEI. The V gene end was trimmed by 4 bases and the J gene end by 1 base; junction bases not matched to a gene: 3. This receptor was obtained from a woman aged 30 to 39 with acute or convalescent COVID-19. V and J are TRBV2 and TRBJ1-2, with 7 bases matching TRBD1. Specimen: peripheral blood. DNA of the CDR3: TGTGCCAGCAGTGGACAGGGAGATAACTATGGCTACACCTTC. It translates to CASSGQGDNYGYTF.